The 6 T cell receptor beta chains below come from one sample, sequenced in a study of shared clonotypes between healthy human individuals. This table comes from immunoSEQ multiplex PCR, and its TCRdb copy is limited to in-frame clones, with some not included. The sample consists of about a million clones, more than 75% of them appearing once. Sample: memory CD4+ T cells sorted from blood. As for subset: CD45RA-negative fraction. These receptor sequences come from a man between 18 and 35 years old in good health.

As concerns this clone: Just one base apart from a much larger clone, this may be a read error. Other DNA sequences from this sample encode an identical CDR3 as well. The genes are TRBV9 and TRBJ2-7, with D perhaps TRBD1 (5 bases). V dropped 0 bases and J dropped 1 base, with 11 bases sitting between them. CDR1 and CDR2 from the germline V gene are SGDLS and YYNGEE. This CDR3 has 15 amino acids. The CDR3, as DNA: TGTGCCAGCAGCGTAGAAGGTGGGGCTTCCTACGAGCAGTACTTC. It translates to CASSVEGGASYEQYF.

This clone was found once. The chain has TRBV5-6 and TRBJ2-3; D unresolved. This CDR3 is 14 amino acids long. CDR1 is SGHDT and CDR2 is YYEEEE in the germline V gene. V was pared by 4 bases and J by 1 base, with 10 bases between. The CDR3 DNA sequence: TGTGCCAGCAGCCCGTTGTGGCGCACAGATACGCAGTATTTT. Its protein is CASSPLWRTDTQYF.

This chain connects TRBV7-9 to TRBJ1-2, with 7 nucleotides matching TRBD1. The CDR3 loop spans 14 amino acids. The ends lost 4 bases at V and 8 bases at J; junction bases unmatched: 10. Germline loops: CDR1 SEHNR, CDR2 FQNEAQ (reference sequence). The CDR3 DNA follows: TGTGCCAGCAGCTCGACTTTCACAGGGGCGGGCTACACCTTC. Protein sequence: CASSSTFTGAGYTF.

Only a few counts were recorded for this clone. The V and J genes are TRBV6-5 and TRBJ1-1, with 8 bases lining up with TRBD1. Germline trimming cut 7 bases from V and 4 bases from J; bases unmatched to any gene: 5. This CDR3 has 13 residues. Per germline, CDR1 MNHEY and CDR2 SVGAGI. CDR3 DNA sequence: TGTGCCAGCACGGATACAGGGGGCACTGAAGCTTTCTTT. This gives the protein CASTDTGGTEAFF.

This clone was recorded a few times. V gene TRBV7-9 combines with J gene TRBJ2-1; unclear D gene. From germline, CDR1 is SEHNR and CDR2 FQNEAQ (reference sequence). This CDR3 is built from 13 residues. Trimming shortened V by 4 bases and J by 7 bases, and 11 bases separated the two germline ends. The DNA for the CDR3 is TGTGCCAGCAGCTCGCCCCGTCAGAATGAGCAGTTCTTC. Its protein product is CASSSPRQNEQFF.

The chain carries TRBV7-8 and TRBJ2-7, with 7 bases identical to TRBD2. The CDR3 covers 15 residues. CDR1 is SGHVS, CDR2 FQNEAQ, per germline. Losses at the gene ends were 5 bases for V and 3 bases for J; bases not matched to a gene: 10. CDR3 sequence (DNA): TGTGCCAGCAGCCGCCTGGGAGGGCTGAACTACGAGCAGTACTTC. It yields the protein CASSRLGGLNYEQYF.